This TCR beta chain stems from a study of cytomegalovirus exposure and HLA in healthy donors. A multiplex PCR was run with 60 Vbeta primers and 13 Jbeta primers. Method: immunoSEQ multiplex PCR; TCRdb's copy keeps in-frame clones and lacks some. The sample lists about 140,000 clones, 75% to 80% occurring once. With 6 bases removed from V and 1 base from J, the gap between germline ends came to 24 bases. The CDR3 runs 17 residues. Germline CDR1 reads SQVTM; CDR2 reads ANQGSEA. The chain links TRBV29-1 to TRBJ1-1, with D possibly being TRBD1 (5 bases). Sequenced: PBMCs. The clonotype originates from a female donor in good health and CMV-seronegative. CDR3 DNA: TGCAGCGTCGCCCCCGCGCTTGGGCAGGGAGGGAACACTGAAGCTTTCTTT. Translation gives CSVAPALGQGGNTEAFF.